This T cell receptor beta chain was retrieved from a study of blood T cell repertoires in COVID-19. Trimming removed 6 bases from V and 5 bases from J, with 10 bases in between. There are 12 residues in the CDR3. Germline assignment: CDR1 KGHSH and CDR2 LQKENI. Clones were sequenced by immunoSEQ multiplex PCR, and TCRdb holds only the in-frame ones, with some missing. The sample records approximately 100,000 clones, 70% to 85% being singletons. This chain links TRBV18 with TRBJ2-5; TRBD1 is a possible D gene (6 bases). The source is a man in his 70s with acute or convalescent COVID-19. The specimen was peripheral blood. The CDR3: CASSRGLETQYF. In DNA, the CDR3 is TGTGCCAGCTCCAGGGGTTTGGAGACCCAGTACTTC.